A selection of T cell receptor beta chains follows, all from one sample in a study of cytomegalovirus exposure and HLA in healthy donors. TCRdb's copy holds only in-frame clones and misses some; the assay was immunoSEQ multiplex PCR. The sample yields 80,000 or so clones, roughly a tenth seen once. The sequencing sample was made of PBMCs. The receptor source for this set is a man in his fifties or sixties in good health and CMV-seropositive. CDR3s include the opening cysteine and the closing phenylalanine or tryptophan. A D gene is named only where the DNA matches it firmly. Clone size is not always given. Where it is, it says once, few, many or a class for expanded clones.

d_call: NA
v_call: TRBV9
j_call: TRBJ1-4
clone_size: NA
cdr3_length: 15
cdr3_nt: TGTGCCAGCAGCGTAGAGGTGGGAGCTAATGAAAAACTGTTTTTT
cdr3_aa: CASSVEVGANEKLFF

d_call: NA
v_call: TRBV6-6
j_call: TRBJ1-4
clone_size: NA
cdr3_length: 10
cdr3_nt: TGTGCCAGCAAGGAGGAAAAACTGTTTTTT
cdr3_aa: CASKEEKLFF

d_call: TRBD1
v_call: TRBV5-1
j_call: TRBJ1-2
clone_size: few
cdr3_length: 14
cdr3_nt: TGCGCCAGCCATCCCGGGACAGGGAACTATGGCTACACCTTC
cdr3_aa: CASHPGTGNYGYTF

d_call: TRBD2
v_call: TRBV5-4
j_call: TRBJ2-2
clone_size: NA
cdr3_length: 16
cdr3_nt: TGTGCCAGCAGCAGGGGACTAGCGGAAAACACCGGGGAGCTGTTTTTT
cdr3_aa: CASSRGLAENTGELFF

d_call: TRBD1
v_call: TRBV7-2
j_call: TRBJ1-4
clone_size: NA
cdr3_length: 14
cdr3_nt: TGTGCCAGCGGCAGGGGGCTCAATAATGAAAAACTGTTTTTT
cdr3_aa: CASGRGLNNEKLFF

d_call: TRBD2
v_call: TRBV7-6
j_call: TRBJ2-1
clone_size: many
cdr3_length: 15
cdr3_nt: TGTGCCAGCAGCCGCGATAGCGGGGTTTACAATGAGCAGTTCTTC
cdr3_aa: CASSRDSGVYNEQFF

d_call: NA
v_call: TRBV5-1
j_call: TRBJ2-3
clone_size: NA
cdr3_length: 16
cdr3_nt: TGCGCCAGCAGCTTGGCGGCCGGGTCTAGCACAGATACGCAGTATTTT
cdr3_aa: CASSLAAGSSTDTQYF

d_call: NA
v_call: TRBV9
j_call: TRBJ2-3
clone_size: NA
cdr3_length: 17
cdr3_nt: TGTGCCAGCAGCGTAGAAGGGACTGCCTTGATAAAAGATACGCAGTATTTT
cdr3_aa: CASSVEGTALIKDTQYF

d_call: NA
v_call: TRBV9
j_call: TRBJ1-1
clone_size: NA
cdr3_length: 16
cdr3_nt: TGTGCCAGCAGCGTAGCTACGGGGTTTTCCGTCGGTGAAGCTTTCTTT
cdr3_aa: CASSVATGFSVGEAFF

d_call: NA
v_call: TRBV11-1
j_call: TRBJ1-4
clone_size: NA
cdr3_length: 13
cdr3_nt: TGTGCCAGCAGCATGACATTAGATGAAAAACTGTTTTTT
cdr3_aa: CASSMTLDEKLFF

d_call: TRBD1
v_call: TRBV28
j_call: TRBJ1-1
clone_size: few
cdr3_length: 12
cdr3_nt: TGTGCCAGCAGACAGGGGTACACTGAAGCTTTCTTT
cdr3_aa: CASRQGYTEAFF

d_call: NA
v_call: TRBV11-2
j_call: TRBJ1-3
clone_size: few
cdr3_length: 16
cdr3_nt: TGTGCCAGCAGCCCTTTAGGGGCTAGCTCTGGAAACACCATATATTTT
cdr3_aa: CASSPLGASSGNTIYF

d_call: TRBD2
v_call: TRBV27
j_call: TRBJ2-1
clone_size: NA
cdr3_length: 17
cdr3_nt: TGTGCCAGCAGTCCTAGGGCTGGGCTAGCGGAGGACAATGAGCAGTTCTTC
cdr3_aa: CASSPRAGLAEDNEQFF

d_call: TRBD1
v_call: TRBV7-2
j_call: TRBJ1-5
clone_size: NA
cdr3_length: 14
cdr3_nt: TGTGCCAGCAGCCCCCGGACAGGGGAAAAGCCCCAGCATTTT
cdr3_aa: CASSPRTGEKPQHF

d_call: TRBD1
v_call: TRBV27
j_call: TRBJ1-2
clone_size: NA
cdr3_length: 16
cdr3_nt: TGTGCCAGCAGACGTGAGACAGGGGCCTTTAACTATGGCTACACCTTC
cdr3_aa: CASRRETGAFNYGYTF

d_call: NA
v_call: TRBV28
j_call: TRBJ1-2
clone_size: few
cdr3_length: 15
cdr3_nt: TGTGCCAGCAGTTTTTCTCCAGGGTCTCCCTATGGCTACACCTTC
cdr3_aa: CASSFSPGSPYGYTF

d_call: TRBD2
v_call: TRBV7-2
j_call: TRBJ2-5
clone_size: NA
cdr3_length: 15
cdr3_nt: TGTGCCAGCAGCTTAGGTAGCGGGGGAGGAGAGACCCAGTACTTC
cdr3_aa: CASSLGSGGGETQYF

d_call: TRBD1
v_call: TRBV5-1
j_call: TRBJ1-2
clone_size: few
cdr3_length: 13
cdr3_nt: TGCGCCAGCAGAGCGGACAGGAACTATGGCTACACCTTC
cdr3_aa: CASRADRNYGYTF

d_call: NA
v_call: TRBV28
j_call: TRBJ2-7
clone_size: few
cdr3_length: 12
cdr3_nt: TGTGCCAGCAGTTGGGGGCTAGCCGAGCAGTACTTC
cdr3_aa: CASSWGLAEQYF

d_call: NA
v_call: TRBV7-8
j_call: TRBJ2-1
clone_size: few
cdr3_length: 14
cdr3_nt: TGTGCCAGCAGCTTAAGAGACAGTAACAATGAGCAGTTCTTC
cdr3_aa: CASSLRDSNNEQFF

d_call: NA
v_call: TRBV5-1
j_call: TRBJ2-1
clone_size: NA
cdr3_length: 15
cdr3_nt: TGCGCCAGCAGCCCAGGACAGAGCTCCTACAATGAGCAGTTCTTC
cdr3_aa: CASSPGQSSYNEQFF

d_call: TRBD1
v_call: TRBV19
j_call: TRBJ2-3
clone_size: NA
cdr3_length: 15
cdr3_nt: TGTGCCAGTAGTATAGGCTGGGACAGGGGAGATACGCAGTATTTT
cdr3_aa: CASSIGWDRGDTQYF

d_call: NA
v_call: TRBV19
j_call: TRBJ2-5
clone_size: NA
cdr3_length: 14
cdr3_nt: TGTGCCAGTACCCCCGGGGGTGGGAGGGAGACCCAGTACTTC
cdr3_aa: CASTPGGGRETQYF

d_call: TRBD1
v_call: TRBV15
j_call: TRBJ2-1
clone_size: few
cdr3_length: 15
cdr3_nt: TGTGCCACCAGCACCTTGCAGGGGGCGATCAATGAGCAGTTCTTC
cdr3_aa: CATSTLQGAINEQFF

d_call: NA
v_call: TRBV27
j_call: TRBJ2-1
clone_size: NA
cdr3_length: 14
cdr3_nt: TGTGCCAGCAGCCTAGGGGACTCCTACAATGAGCAGTTCTTC
cdr3_aa: CASSLGDSYNEQFF

d_call: TRBD2
v_call: TRBV19
j_call: TRBJ2-3
clone_size: few
cdr3_length: 14
cdr3_nt: TGTGCCAGTAGTCCTAGCGGGCCCGCAAATACGCAGTATTTT
cdr3_aa: CASSPSGPANTQYF

d_call: TRBD1
v_call: TRBV10-3
j_call: TRBJ2-3
clone_size: NA
cdr3_length: 16
cdr3_nt: TGTGCCATCAGTGATCGTAGACAGGGGGAGGCAGATACGCAGTATTTT
cdr3_aa: CAISDRRQGEADTQYF

d_call: NA
v_call: TRBV5-1
j_call: TRBJ1-3
clone_size: few
cdr3_length: 14
cdr3_nt: TGCGCCAGCAGCTTGGGGGCAGATGGAAACACCATATATTTT
cdr3_aa: CASSLGADGNTIYF

d_call: TRBD1
v_call: TRBV6-5
j_call: TRBJ1-2
clone_size: NA
cdr3_length: 15
cdr3_nt: TGTGCCAGCACCCGGGGACAGCAAGATAACTATGGCTACACCTTC
cdr3_aa: CASTRGQQDNYGYTF

d_call: TRBD1
v_call: TRBV28
j_call: TRBJ1-2
clone_size: NA
cdr3_length: 14
cdr3_nt: TGTGCCAGCAGGACCACGGACAGGGTTGAAGGCTACACCTTC
cdr3_aa: CASRTTDRVEGYTF

d_call: TRBD1
v_call: TRBV2
j_call: TRBJ2-5
clone_size: few
cdr3_length: 14
cdr3_nt: TGTGCCAGCACCGGGACAGGGGGGCAAGAGACCCAGTACTTC
cdr3_aa: CASTGTGGQETQYF

d_call: TRBD1
v_call: TRBV5-8
j_call: TRBJ2-7
clone_size: NA
cdr3_length: 15
cdr3_nt: TGTGCCAGCAGCCAACCCGACAGGGACCAAGACGAGCAGTACTTC
cdr3_aa: CASSQPDRDQDEQYF

d_call: TRBD1
v_call: TRBV30
j_call: TRBJ1-5
clone_size: NA
cdr3_length: 16
cdr3_nt: TGTGCCTGGAGTGTTACCGGGACAGCGAGCAATCAGCCCCAGCATTTT
cdr3_aa: CAWSVTGTASNQPQHF

d_call: TRBD1
v_call: TRBV30
j_call: TRBJ1-4
clone_size: few
cdr3_length: 15
cdr3_nt: TGTGCCGGGACAGGGGTTAAGGCGACTAATGAAAAACTGTTTTTT
cdr3_aa: CAGTGVKATNEKLFF

d_call: TRBD2
v_call: TRBV5-1
j_call: TRBJ2-1
clone_size: NA
cdr3_length: 16
cdr3_nt: TGCGCCAGCAGCTTTGGGCTAGCGGGGGGGGACAATGAGCAGTTCTTC
cdr3_aa: CASSFGLAGGDNEQFF

d_call: TRBD2
v_call: TRBV6-4
j_call: TRBJ2-7
clone_size: few
cdr3_length: 14
cdr3_nt: TGTGCCAGCAGTGAAGGGACTAGCGAGTACGAGCAGTACTTC
cdr3_aa: CASSEGTSEYEQYF

d_call: NA
v_call: TRBV19
j_call: TRBJ1-1
clone_size: few
cdr3_length: 15
cdr3_nt: TGTGCCAGTAGTATGATGCCCCGAGGTTGGACTGAAGCTTTCTTT
cdr3_aa: CASSMMPRGWTEAFF

d_call: TRBD1
v_call: TRBV30
j_call: TRBJ1-5
clone_size: NA
cdr3_length: 16
cdr3_nt: TGTGCCTGGAGTTCTTCTCGGGACAGGTTAAATCAGCCTCAGCATTTT
cdr3_aa: CAWSSSRDRLNQPQHF

d_call: NA
v_call: TRBV6-5
j_call: TRBJ2-3
clone_size: few
cdr3_length: 14
cdr3_nt: TGTGCCAGCAGCTACGGCGGTAGCACAGATACGCAGTATTTT
cdr3_aa: CASSYGGSTDTQYF

d_call: NA
v_call: TRBV6-4
j_call: TRBJ1-5
clone_size: NA
cdr3_length: 15
cdr3_nt: TGTGCCAGCAGTGACTCGCGGTATAGCAATCAGCCCCAGCATTTT
cdr3_aa: CASSDSRYSNQPQHF

d_call: NA
v_call: TRBV20-1
j_call: TRBJ1-4
clone_size: few
cdr3_length: 11
cdr3_nt: TGCAGTGCTAGAGATCGGGAAAAACTGTTTTTT
cdr3_aa: CSARDREKLFF

d_call: NA
v_call: TRBV9
j_call: TRBJ1-2
clone_size: NA
cdr3_length: 13
cdr3_nt: TGTGCCAGCACAGGATCACACTCCTATGGCTACACCTTC
cdr3_aa: CASTGSHSYGYTF

d_call: TRBD2
v_call: TRBV7-2
j_call: TRBJ2-7
clone_size: NA
cdr3_length: 17
cdr3_nt: TGTGCCAGCAGCTTAGAGGCGGCGGGGGTCACTTCGAACGAGCAGTACTTC
cdr3_aa: CASSLEAAGVTSNEQYF

d_call: TRBD2
v_call: TRBV7-3
j_call: TRBJ2-1
clone_size: few
cdr3_length: 13
cdr3_nt: TGTGCCAGCAGCTCACCTAGCGGCAATGAGCAGTTCTTC
cdr3_aa: CASSSPSGNEQFF

d_call: TRBD1
v_call: TRBV11-1
j_call: TRBJ1-5
clone_size: NA
cdr3_length: 13
cdr3_nt: TGTGCCAGCAGCCCCCGCGGACAGGGACCCCAGCATTTT
cdr3_aa: CASSPRGQGPQHF